The clone carrying this T cell receptor (beta chain) was recorded once. One end of the junction fails to match germline, which may point to a read error. The CDR3 has 15 residues. Per the germline V gene, CDR1 is MNHNS and CDR2 is SASEGT. The entry originates in a study of read filtering for tumor transcriptome and immune sequencing. Molecular barcoded adaptors covering alpha/delta and beta/gamma chains were used on 400 ng RNA. TCRdb used MiXCR to reprocess the reads, holding one entry per CDR3 protein. The sample contains over 90,000 distinct CDR3 sequences, about 22% of which appear only once. The chain employs TRBV6-1 and TRBJ2-5, with 8 bases lining up with TRBD1. This TCR was recovered from a donor aged 40 or over with multiple myeloma. Sequenced input: a population of CD138-negative cells sorted from bone marrow. The CDR3 sequence is CASKLWTGWQGTQYF. The CDR3 nucleotides are TGTGCCAGCAAACTCTGGACAGGGTGGCAAGGGACCCAGTACTTC.